These 27 T cell receptor beta chains share one sample of origin, sequenced in a study of blood T cell repertoires in COVID-19. Clones were read by immunoSEQ multiplex PCR, and TCRdb kept only the in-frame ones, dropping some. There are about 150,000 clones in the sample; over 80% occur only once, and 8.9% lies in the top ten. Sequencing was done on a sample of peripheral blood. The receptors come from a man between 25 and 39 years old with COVID-19, enrolled during active disease.

This chain uses TRBV10-3 with TRBJ1-1; D remains unclear. V was shortened by 6 bases and J by 6 bases, with 20 bases between the two germline ends. The CDR3 has 15 residues. Per the germline V gene, CDR1 is ENHRY and CDR2 is SYGVKD. This chain's CDR3 is CAISEVRRSGPEAFF. CDR3 sequence (DNA): TGTGCCATCAGCGAAGTCCGGCGAAGCGGACCTGAAGCTTTCTTT.

This chain joins TRBV7-2 and TRBJ1-2, with TRBD1 matching 10 bases. The CDR3 covers 15 residues. The germline V gene has CDR1 SGHTA and CDR2 FQGNSA. V shed 4 bases, J shed 4 bases, and the junction held 6 bases outside the gene matches. The CDR3 loop reads CASSSSGQGGYGYTF. The DNA of the CDR3 is TGTGCCAGCAGCTCATCCGGACAGGGGGGCTATGGCTACACCTTC.

In this sample, this clone turned up once. The V gene is TRBV5-6, the J gene TRBJ2-5; 8 bases agree with TRBD1. Germline CDR1 reads SGHDT; CDR2 reads YYEEEE. Unmatched junction bases numbered 6, after V lost 0 bases and J lost 5 bases. The CDR3 totals 15 residues. CDR3 DNA sequence: TGTGCCAGCAGCTTGGAAGACAGGGGAGCGGAGACCCAGTACTTC. It encodes CASSLEDRGAETQYF.

The chain carries TRBV4-1 and TRBJ1-5, with D uncertain. Germline CDR1 and CDR2: MGHRA and YSYEKL. The CDR3 is made up of 15 amino acids. V was trimmed by 0 bases and J by 2 bases, leaving 8 bases between them. As DNA, the CDR3 is TGCGCCAGCAGCCAAGATCGGGTGGGCAATCAGCCCCAGCATTTT. Protein product: CASSQDRVGNQPQHF.

The V gene is TRBV30, the J gene TRBJ1-1; weak D call: TRBD1 (6 bases). The CDR3 is 14 amino acids. Per germline, CDR1 GTSNPN and CDR2 SVGIG (reference sequence). V was cut by 5 bases and J by 5 bases, with 18 bases left in between. In DNA, the CDR3 is TGTGCCTGGTTGACAGGCCTCGGGGGGACTGAAGCTTTCTTT. It codes for CAWLTGLGGTEAFF.

The chain is built from TRBV14 and TRBJ2-7; 9 bases fit TRBD2. Germline V lookup: CDR1 SGHDN, CDR2 FVKESK. J gave up 4 bases and V 1 base, and 5 bases lay outside the gene matches. The CDR3 runs 15 residues. The CDR3 protein is CASSQGSSGNYEQYF. The CDR3 region has the DNA TGTGCCAGCAGCCAAGGGTCTAGCGGGAATTACGAGCAGTACTTC.

V and J are TRBV27 and TRBJ2-3; 8 nucleotides agree with TRBD1. V shed 5 bases and J 2 bases; nucleotides not matched to a gene: 6. This CDR3 comprises 15 residues. Per germline, CDR1 MNHEY and CDR2 SMNVEV (reference sequence). Written as DNA, the CDR3 is TGTGCCAGCAGTCAGGGGGCTACCTCCACAGATACGCAGTATTTT. Translating gives CASSQGATSTDTQYF.

This rearrangement joins TRBV28 to TRBJ2-1, with a possible D match to TRBD1 (6 bases). The CDR3 is made up of 15 amino acids. Trimming cost V 2 bases and J 1 base, with 9 bases left between them. CDR1 is MDHEN, CDR2 SYDVKM, per germline. The CDR3 DNA sequence: TGTGCCAGCAGTTTACACAGGGAGTCCTACAATGAGCAGTTCTTC. This encodes CASSLHRESYNEQFF.

V usage is TRBV30 and J usage is TRBJ2-7; 11 bases match TRBD1. The ends lost 8 bases at V and 6 bases at J; junction bases unmatched: 9. The CDR3 totals 13 residues. Germline CDR1 GTSNPN, CDR2 SVGIG (reference sequence). CDR3: CASHRDRGGEQYF. The DNA of the CDR3 is TGTGCCAGCCATAGGGACAGGGGGGGCGAGCAGTACTTC.

The chain carries TRBV30 and TRBJ1-2; 8 positions agree with TRBD1. V was pared by 0 bases and J by 7 bases, with 4 bases of the junction left unmatched. The CDR3 is 13 residues long. CDR1 GTSNPN and CDR2 SVGIG come from the germline V gene (reference sequence). The CDR3 region is CAWSVRGTGGYTF. The CDR3 coding sequence is TGTGCCTGGAGTGTACGAGGGACAGGTGGCTACACCTTC.

Only one count was recorded for this clone. Relative to the germline gene, one junction end is altered; a read error may explain this. V and J are TRBV7-2 and TRBJ2-7, with 9 bases identical to TRBD2. The CDR3 consists of 15 residues. Germline CDR1 is SGHTA and CDR2 is FQGNSA. This chain's CDR3 is CASSLGLADSYEQCF. DNA of the CDR3: TGTGCCAGCAGCTTAGGACTAGCGGACTCCTACGAGCAGTGCTTC.

The chain combines TRBV10-1 with TRBJ1-1; 12 bases align to TRBD1. The CDR3 is made up of 16 amino acids. Germline assignment: CDR1 WNHNN and CDR2 SYGVQD (reference sequence). V was pared by 5 bases and J by 5 bases, with 9 bases of the junction left unmatched. The DNA for the CDR3 is TGCGCCAGCAGTCCGGGACAGGGGGCAAGGTGGACTGAAGCTTTCTTT. It yields the protein CASSPGQGARWTEAFF.

The chain joins TRBV30 to TRBJ2-7; D may be TRBD2 (6 bases). The CDR3 loop spans 14 amino acids. Germline CDR1 GTSNPN, CDR2 SVGIG (reference sequence). V lost 0 bases and J lost 6, with 15 bases in between. The CDR3 protein is CAWSVTGSRTEQYF. CDR3 nucleotide sequence: TGTGCCTGGAGTGTAACCGGGAGCCGGACCGAGCAGTACTTC. Filled out from reference TRBV30 and TRBJ2-7, the complete variable domain reads SQTIHQWPATLVQPVGSPLSLECTVEGTSNPNLYWYRQAAGRGLQLLFYSVGIGQISSEVPQNLSASRPQDRQFILSSKKLLLSDSGFYLCAWSVTGSRTEQYFGPGTRLTVT.

The chain recombines TRBV2 with TRBJ2-3, with 10 bases aligning to TRBD1. The CDR3 totals 12 residues. Germline V CDR1 and CDR2: SNHLY, FYNNEI. Trimming removed 11 bases from V and 4 bases from J; junction bases left unmatched: 3. CDR3 nucleotide sequence: TGTGCCGGAGGACAGGGGGCAGATACGCAGTATTTT. It is translated as CAGGQGADTQYF.

DNA for the CDR3: TGTGCCAGCAGCCTTGACATCGGCTCCTACGAGCAGTACTTC. This encodes CASSLDIGSYEQYF. The J gene is TRBJ2-7, the V gene TRBV7-2; D unclear. The CDR3 consists of 14 residues. Germline V gives CDR1 SGHTA, CDR2 FQGNSA. Trimming took off 5 bases at V and 0 bases at J, with 11 bases between the two ends.

Only one count was recorded for this clone. The chain combines TRBV6-4 with TRBJ2-3, with 7 nucleotides matching TRBD2. The CDR3 is 16 amino acids. Looked up from germline, CDR1 is MRHNA and CDR2 is SNTAGT. J was trimmed by 3 bases and V by 5 bases; bases with no gene match: 11. CDR3 sequence reads: CASSFGTSAGTDTQYF. The CDR3 coding sequence is TGTGCCAGCAGTTTTGGCACTAGCGCCGGGACAGATACGCAGTATTTT.

The rearrangement links TRBV19 to TRBJ1-1; TRBD1 is a possible D gene (5 bases). Germline loops: CDR1 LNHDA, CDR2 SQIVND (reference sequence). The CDR3 extends over 11 amino acids. V was trimmed by 7 bases and J by 5 bases, leaving 8 bases between them. Here the CDR3 DNA reads TGTGCCAGTACAGGGTTTACTGAAGCTTTCTTT. It yields the protein CASTGFTEAFF.

The chain combines TRBV30 with TRBJ1-6; TRBD1 is a possible D gene (5 bases). CDR1 is GTSNPN, CDR2 SVGIG, per germline (reference sequence). V dropped 0 bases and J dropped 9 bases, with 18 bases sitting between them. CDR3 size: 16 residues. The CDR3 here is CAWSVLGLRGFSPLHF. The DNA for the CDR3 is TGTGCCTGGAGTGTTTTAGGCTTAAGGGGCTTTTCACCCCTCCACTTT.

The rearrangement joins TRBV19 to TRBJ1-3, with D uncertain. Germline lookup yields CDR1 LNHDA and CDR2 SQIVND (reference sequence). V was clipped by 5 bases and J by 3 bases, with 8 bases between them. The CDR3 is made up of 13 amino acids. As DNA, the CDR3 is TGTGCCAGTAGTGCCGGGAATGGAAACACCATATATTTT. Its protein product is CASSAGNGNTIYF. The full variable domain, its missing parts supplied by reference TRBV19 and TRBJ1-3, is DGGITQSPKYLFRKEGQNVTLSCEQNLNHDAMYWYRQDPGQGLRLIYYSQIVNDFQKGDIAEGYSVSREKKESFPLTVTSAQKNPTAFYLCASSAGNGNTIYFGEGSWLTVV.

To note about this clone: This same CDR3 is encoded by further DNA sequences in the sample. The chain combines TRBV12-3 or TRBV12-4 with TRBJ2-2; D is undetermined. Trimming shortened V by 3 bases and J by 5 bases, and 7 bases separated the two germline ends. The CDR3 sequence is 13 residues long. This CDR3 is CASSFGLTGELFF. The DNA of the CDR3 is TGTGCCAGCAGTTTCGGTCTGACCGGGGAGCTGTTTTTT.

This chain joins TRBV5-1 and TRBJ2-6, with D hard to call. Germline CDR1 is SGHRS and CDR2 is YFSETQ. Trimming stripped 0 bases from V and 2 bases from J, with 6 bases between. CDR3 length: 15 amino acids. In DNA, the CDR3 is TGCGCCAGCAGCTTGGGTCGGGCTGGGGCCAACGTCCTGACTTTC. It translates to CASSLGRAGANVLTF.

V is TRBV20-1 and J is TRBJ1-5; possibly TRBD1 for D (5 bases). This CDR3 contains 14 residues. Germline lookup yields CDR1 DFQATT and CDR2 SNEGSKA (reference sequence). The V gene lost 3 bases and the J gene lost 2 bases, with 11 bases spanning the gap. The CDR3 DNA reads as TGCAGTGCTAGTTTCGGGGGGGGCAATCAGCCCCAGCATTTT. Translation: CSASFGGGNQPQHF.

The table lists this clone with a count of one. This chain uses TRBV28 with TRBJ1-5; 7 bases agree with TRBD1. Germline CDR1 and CDR2: MDHEN and SYDVKM. This CDR3 contains 16 residues. Unmatched junction bases numbered 12, after V lost 4 bases and J lost 6 bases. The DNA for the CDR3 is TGTGCCAGCAGTTCCCGACAGGGTTTCCGCGGTCAGCCCCAGCATTTT. It is translated as CASSSRQGFRGQPQHF.

The J gene is TRBJ1-5, the V gene TRBV7-6; D perhaps matches TRBD1 (6 bases). This CDR3 has 17 amino acids. Per germline, CDR1 SGHVS and CDR2 FNYEAQ. Deletions cut 4 bases from V and 0 bases from J, with 16 bases between. The CDR3 coding sequence is TGTGCCAGCAGCTCCGCGACCGGACAGTTTAGCAATCAGCCCCAGCATTTT. Translated: CASSSATGQFSNQPQHF.

The rearrangement joins TRBV9 to TRBJ1-4; TRBD1 might be the D (5 bases). The CDR3 sequence is 17 residues long. Trimming removed 0 bases at V and 7 bases at J, with 19 bases between. Germline CDR1 and CDR2: SGDLS and YYNGEE. The CDR3 DNA is TGTGCCAGCAGCGTAGGTATCAGTTGGCAGGGCGGTGAAAAACTGTTTTTT. It yields the protein CASSVGISWQGGEKLFF. The complete variable domain, with remaining parts taken from reference TRBV9 and TRBJ1-4, reads DSGVTQTPKHLITATGQRVTLRCSPRSGDLSVYWYQQSLDQGLQFLIQYYNGEERAKGNILERFSAQQFPDLHSELNLSSLELGDSALYFCASSVGISWQGGEKLFFGSGTQLSVL.

The rearrangement links TRBV4-3 to TRBJ2-1, with TRBD2 matching 8 bases. CDR1 and CDR2 from the germline V gene are LGHNA and YSLEER. This CDR3 is built from 15 residues. The V gene end was trimmed by 1 base and the J gene end by 9 bases; junction bases not matched to a gene: 8. The CDR3 sequence is CASSQAVAGSTEQFF. In DNA, the CDR3 is TGCGCCAGCAGCCAAGCGGTAGCGGGGTCAACTGAGCAGTTCTTC.

This clone was counted a few times. This chain uses TRBV30 with TRBJ1-2, with 7 bases lining up with TRBD1. This CDR3 region has 14 residues. With V trimmed by 3 bases and J by 6 bases, 10 bases remained unmatched. Germline values: CDR1 GTSNPN, CDR2 SVGIG (reference sequence). CDR3 protein: CAWRGTGAPNGYTF. The CDR3 bases are TGTGCCTGGAGAGGTACAGGGGCCCCTAATGGCTACACCTTC.